The rows below give T cell receptor beta chains drawn from one sample of a study of T cells in Graves' hyperthyroidism and ophthalmopathy. TCRdb re-analysed the multiplex PCR reads in MiXCR, keeping a single row per CDR3 protein. The sample has roughly 240,000 distinct CDR3 sequences; about 25% are singletons. Sequencing input: blood. These receptors all stem from a woman aged 40 to 50 with Graves' ophthalmopathy. Both conserved end residues are trimmed from each CDR3.

J: TRBJ2-7
V: TRBV10-1
CDR3: ASSGGPSSYEQY

J: TRBJ2-5
V: TRBV20-1
CDR3: SARDQDRYQETQY

J: TRBJ2-2
V: TRBV12-3/TRBV12-4
CDR3: ASSLGGPGTGELF

J: TRBJ1-1
V: TRBV28
CDR3: AGSLLTGTEAF

J: TRBJ2-7
V: TRBV7-8
CDR3: ASSLAWKNEQY

J: TRBJ1-1
V: TRBV5-1
CDR3: ASSLVGTVNTEAF

J: TRBJ2-2
V: TRBV24-1
CDR3: ATRRGHTGELF

J: TRBJ2-7
V: TRBV5-1
CDR3: ASGNLSGRAGFDEQY

J: TRBJ1-1
V: TRBV7-9
CDR3: ASSLAGPGVTEAF

J: TRBJ2-2
V: TRBV3-1
CDR3: ASSPRGLRTGELF

J: TRBJ2-7
V: TRBV30
CDR3: AWRTDRVSYEQY

J: TRBJ1-5
V: TRBV25-1
CDR3: ASSFLPSQPQH

J: TRBJ2-7
V: TRBV7-6
CDR3: ASSLGAVGGQY

J: TRBJ1-2
V: TRBV6-1
CDR3: ASSRLGGLDYGYT

J: TRBJ2-6
V: TRBV10-3
CDR3: ATRGASGANVLT

J: TRBJ2-2
V: TRBV12-3/TRBV12-4
CDR3: ASSYGVVGGTGELF

J: TRBJ1-2
V: TRBV28
CDR3: ASKGAAYGYT

J: TRBJ2-7
V: TRBV6-5
CDR3: ASSYGTGFDEQY

J: TRBJ1-5
V: TRBV27
CDR3: ASSLRGATDQPQH

J: TRBJ1-5
V: TRBV28
CDR3: ASSFRRLGRPQH

J: TRBJ2-2
V: TRBV7-3
CDR3: ASSSSGPGTGELF

J: TRBJ2-7
V: TRBV11-2
CDR3: ASSLLAGAAAYEQY

J: TRBJ1-5
V: TRBV19
CDR3: ASSIVLWGARSNQPQH

J: TRBJ2-7
V: TRBV6-5
CDR3: ASSYSGQGNEQY

J: TRBJ2-2
V: TRBV11-2
CDR3: ASSFERTSFGELF

J: TRBJ2-2
V: TRBV5-6
CDR3: ASSFANTGELF

J: TRBJ1-1
V: TRBV19
CDR3: ASSIVPTLPTEAF

J: TRBJ2-2
V: TRBV24-1
CDR3: ATSATGQGTGELF

J: TRBJ2-7
V: TRBV7-6
CDR3: ASSLNGGSYEQC

J: TRBJ2-2
V: TRBV24-1
CDR3: ATRGVIGELF

J: TRBJ1-2
V: TRBV29-1
CDR3: SVETVTALNSGYT

J: TRBJ2-5
V: TRBV7-9
CDR3: ASSSAEGLAGETQY

J: TRBJ2-1
V: TRBV30
CDR3: AWSSGLAEPGAYNEQF

J: TRBJ1-1
V: TRBV3-1
CDR3: ASSQEQGGPTEAF

J: TRBJ2-7
V: TRBV6-1
CDR3: AIRSRTFYEQY

J: TRBJ2-3
V: TRBV11-2
CDR3: ASSQREVGTDTQY

J: TRBJ1-5
V: TRBV12-3/TRBV12-4
CDR3: ASRASGAKYSNQPQH

J: TRBJ1-2
V: TRBV6-5
CDR3: ASSYSRQGVGGYT

J: TRBJ2-7
V: TRBV6-5
CDR3: ASGLAGGKSSYEQY

J: TRBJ2-7
V: TRBV7-2
CDR3: ASSMYTTSVYEQY

J: TRBJ1-1
V: TRBV7-8
CDR3: ASSSDAGNTEAF

J: TRBJ2-7
V: TRBV7-9
CDR3: ASSSGQGISYEQY